This T cell receptor beta chain was sequenced in a study of blood T cell repertoires in COVID-19. Overall study: Acute and convalescent COVID-19 specimens originated in the United States, Italy and Spain.

Ages ranged from about 18 to 89 years, with residence in approximately 25 US areas. Cohorts were assigned according to the clinical history that participants reported. Generated by immunoSEQ multiplex PCR, the TCRdb table keeps only in-frame clones and is missing some. This sample has approximately 210,000 clones, with about 86% found just once. J lost 11 bases, V lost 1 base, and 7 bases had no gene match. The length of the CDR3 is 13 residues. The germline gives CDR1 LGHNA, CDR2 YSLEER. The chain uses TRBV4-3 and TRBJ1-1; TRBD1 matches 7 bases. Sequencing used PBMCs or T cells enriched from blood (not recorded which). This sequence was found in a woman in her forties or fifties with acute COVID-19. CDR3 sequence reads: CASSQGQGDLAFF. The CDR3 DNA follows: TGCGCCAGCAGCCAAGGACAGGGTGATTTGGCTTTCTTT.